The clone carrying this T cell receptor beta chain was counted once. The sample belongs to a study of neurological immune-mediated disorders. The making of cDNA relied on 5'RACE with 10-nucleotide random UMIs. Each CDR3 protein is one row after TCRdb ran MiXCR on the 5' RACE reads. This table holds roughly 100,000 distinct CDR3 sequences, 10% to 13% found once. Documented time point: longitudinal time-point 3. The unsorted libraries were generated from a total of 2 million PBMCs, which had been stored in RNAlater at -80 C. The ends lost 5 bases at V and 2 bases at J; junction bases unmatched: 8. Germline-derived CDR1 and CDR2 are SGHRS and YFSETQ. The CDR3 has 15 amino acids.

This receptor was taken from a female donor with HTLV-1-associated myelopathy (HAM/TSP). The rearrangement joins TRBV5-1 to TRBJ2-7, with TRBD2 matching 9 bases. The sequenced material came from PBMCs. CDR3 bases: TGCGCCAGCAGTCAGCTGGCGGGGGGGCCCTACGAGCAGTACTTC. This sequence encodes CASSQLAGGPYEQYF.